Given below is one TCR beta chain in context. Its matching antigen is unknown. Data came from immunoSEQ multiplex PCR; TCRdb stores just in-frame clones and leaves some out. Of 1.6 million or so clones detected, around 98.5% appear once; the ten largest clones hold over 0.3%. This sample is part of a study of shared clonotypes between healthy human individuals. Findings of the study overall: Clonotypes shared by all four donors outscored non-shared clonotypes in generation probability.

The sequenced material came from naive CD4+ T cells sorted from blood. Subset in this sample: CD45RA+ positively selected. This sequence originates from a young man in good health.

CDR3 DNA sequence: TGCGCCAGCAGCCCTCCGGGACAGGGTTACGAGCAGTACTTC. Protein product: CASSPPGQGYEQYF. The rearrangement uses TRBV4-1 and TRBJ2-7, with TRBD1 identical over 9 bases. This CDR3 spans 14 amino acids. With V trimmed by 4 bases and J by 4 bases, 5 bases remained unmatched. CDR1 and CDR2 from the germline V gene are MGHRA and YSYEKL.